Given below is one T cell receptor (beta chain) in context. Sequencing used immunoSEQ multiplex PCR; TCRdb keeps in-frame clones, though not all of them. Of approximately 180,000 clones listed, 70% to 90% are singletons. These data originate in a study of T cell responses to AZD1222 COVID-19 vaccine. V gave up 5 bases and J gave up 1 base, with 8 bases separating them. Germline V gives CDR1 SQVTM, CDR2 ANQGSEA. The CDR3 runs 12 residues. V and J are TRBV29-1 and TRBJ1-2, with D tentatively TRBD1 (5 bases). The sequence came from an adult in good health. Specimen: peripheral blood, collected on day 0 of AZD1222 vaccination. The CDR3 DNA is TGCAGCGTTCGTGACAGTAACTATGGCTACACCTTC. Its translation is CSVRDSNYGYTF.